This T cell receptor beta chain stems from a study of monozygotic twins with inflammatory bowel disease. Whole-study results and caveats: A single strong clonotype or signal linked to IBD was not supported. IBD patients exhibited fewer clonotypes shared with other individuals than healthy twins, particularly with disease activity.

Germline V lookup: CDR1 SGHRS, CDR2 YFSETQ. The CDR3 runs 14 residues. Template switching added UMIs carrying a 6-nucleotide sample barcode. cDNA for TCRalpha and TCRbeta was amplified by nested PCRs of 15 to 20 then 8 to 10 cycles. TCRdb reprocessed the 5' RACE reads; each CDR3 protein has one entry and no DNA is given. The listing contains 310,000 or so distinct CDR3 sequences. About this clonotype itself: The antigen is undetermined.

The genes are TRBV5-1 and TRBJ2-7; the TRBD1 assignment by TCRdb is unverifiable without DNA. The sequencing input was blood. This TCR was sampled from a human donor with ulcerative colitis or Crohn's disease, or a healthy co-twin of an affected twin (not recorded which). This CDR3 is CASSSRTGNYEQYF.